Sequencing of this TCR beta chain was carried out in a study of blood T cell repertoires in COVID-19. Looking at the study overall: The United States, Italy and Spain were the sources of the acute and convalescent COVID-19 samples.

Trimming pared 9 bases from V and 0 bases from J, leaving 12 bases between. CDR1 is SNHLY, CDR2 FYNNEI, per germline. CDR3 length: 14 residues. The Seattle site enrolled patients during active infection and followed them longitudinally. TCRdb's table, derived via immunoSEQ multiplex PCR, lists solely in-frame clones and lacks some. The data contain hundreds of thousands of clones, approximately 87% of them singletons. The clonotype originates from a woman between 55 and 75 years old with COVID-19, enrolled during active disease. The specimen was peripheral blood. J is TRBJ1-3 and V is TRBV2; D is uncertain. The CDR3 region has the DNA TGTGCCAGAAGCATGGGCGACTCTGGAAACACCATATATTTT. This encodes CARSMGDSGNTIYF.